These 19 T cell receptor beta chains share one sample of origin, sequenced in a study of response to subunit inactivated influenza vaccine. TCRdb reprocessed the RT-PCR reads with MiXCR, giving one entry per CDR3 protein. The profile shows 650,000 or so distinct CDR3 sequences, around 13% of them singletons. The sequencing here drew on PBMCs from blood, taken 14 to 15 days before vaccination. Receptors were obtained from a man over 45 who received an inactivated influenza vaccine.

This clonotype showed up just a few times. The gene calls are TRBV7-2 and TRBJ2-7; D tentatively reads TRBD1 or TRBD2 (5 bases each). Germline assignment: CDR1 SGHTA and CDR2 FQGNSA. V was trimmed by 1 base and J by 7 bases, leaving 17 bases between them. This CDR3 has 15 amino acids. DNA of the CDR3: TGTGCCAGCAGCTTAGGAGGGACCCTGAGTCGGGAGCAGTACTTC. Translating gives CASSLGGTLSREQYF.

CDR3 protein: CASTPWDRGTGELFF. CDR3 DNA: TGCGCCAGCACTCCATGGGACAGGGGGACCGGGGAGCTGTTTTTT. This chain connects TRBV5-1 to TRBJ2-2; 11 nucleotides agree with TRBD1. V lost 6 bases and J lost 5; bases outside the gene matches: 6. Germline CDR1 SGHRS, CDR2 YFSETQ. The CDR3 loop spans 15 amino acids.

This clonotype occurred a few times. The chain has TRBV24-1 and TRBJ2-2; D is ambiguous. The CDR3 is 13 amino acids. Germline V lookup: CDR1 KGHDR, CDR2 SFDVKD. Trimming took 3 bases from V and 9 from J, leaving 10 bases between them. The CDR3 loop reads CATSDHSFRELFF. For the CDR3, the DNA is TGTGCCACCAGTGATCACAGTTTCCGGGAGCTGTTTTTT.

The rearrangement links TRBV11-2 to TRBJ2-1; D gene unclear. The CDR3 has 14 amino acids. Per the germline V gene, CDR1 is SGHAT and CDR2 is FQNNGV. V was pared by 5 bases and J by 7 bases, with 15 bases between. The CDR3 is CASSLEAWDNEQFF. The CDR3 bases are TGTGCCAGCAGCCTCGAAGCCTGGGATAATGAGCAGTTCTTC.

This clonotype was seen ten or more times. The chain is built from TRBV20-1 and TRBJ1-6, with 9 bases lining up with TRBD1. Germline V gene lookup returns CDR1 DFQATT and CDR2 SNEGSKA (reference sequence). The CDR3 sequence is 14 residues long. The V segment lost 5 bases and the J segment 10 bases; nucleotides outside the gene matches: 9. The CDR3 bases are TGCAGTGCTCGGGAACAGGGGGCGATATCACCCCTCCACTTT. This sequence encodes CSAREQGAISPLHF.

The genes are TRBV5-4 and TRBJ2-3; TRBD1 matches at 7 bases. The CDR3 spans 15 residues. Looked up from germline, CDR1 is SGHNT and CDR2 is YYREEE (reference sequence). Trimming removed 5 bases from V and 7 bases from J; junction bases left unmatched: 13. The CDR3 DNA is TGTGCCAGCAGTCGGGACAGTTCGCCTTCTAATACGCAGTATTTT. It encodes CASSRDSSPSNTQYF.

This chain uses TRBV11-2 with TRBJ2-2, with 9 bases aligning to TRBD1. V shed 0 bases, J shed 4 bases, and the junction held 12 bases outside the gene matches. This CDR3 region has 19 residues. Germline CDR1 SGHAT, CDR2 FQNNGV. The CDR3 DNA reads as TGTGCCAGCAGCTTAGATTATTTCCCCGGGACAGGGTCCACCGGGGAGCTGTTTTTT. It specifies CASSLDYFPGTGSTGELFF.

This chain connects TRBV20-1 to TRBJ1-5; D uncertain. Germline values: CDR1 DFQATT, CDR2 SNEGSKA (reference sequence). There are 12 residues in the CDR3. V was clipped by 7 bases and J by 3 bases, with 10 bases between them. The CDR3 region is CSVGQVNQPQHF. CDR3 in DNA: TGCAGTGTTGGGCAGGTCAATCAGCCCCAGCATTTT.

This chain joins TRBV10-3 and TRBJ1-1; a weak D match, TRBD1 (5 bases). Germline lookup yields CDR1 ENHRY and CDR2 SYGVKD. Between the trimmed V and J ends, which lost 5 bases and 4 bases, there was a span of 11 bases. This CDR3 region has 13 residues. In nucleotides, the CDR3 is TGTGCCATCAGTCCTACGGGGGGCACTGAAGCTTTCTTT. Translated: CAISPTGGTEAFF.

This clonotype was recorded only once. The genes are TRBV12-3 or TRBV12-4 and TRBJ2-7; 7 nucleotides agree with TRBD1. The CDR3 runs 14 residues. The trim removed 3 bases at V and 2 bases at J, leaving 4 bases unmatched. The CDR3 loop is CASSFGTEAYEQYF. In nucleotides, the CDR3 is TGTGCCAGCAGTTTCGGGACAGAGGCCTACGAGCAGTACTTC.

This clonotype has just one count. A read error may produce the germline difference seen at one junction end. The chain combines TRBV7-8 with TRBJ2-3; 11 bases match TRBD2. CDR1 and CDR2 (germline): SGHVS, FQNEAQ. The CDR3 is 16 amino acids. Here the CDR3 DNA reads TGTGCCAACAGCTCCTATAGCGGGAGGGCCATAGATACGCAGTATTTT. Translating gives CANSSYSGRAIDTQYF.

In this sample, this clonotype turned up a few times. This chain links TRBV6-5 with TRBJ1-6; D perhaps matches TRBD1 (6 bases). Between the trimmed V and J ends, which lost 2 bases and 8 bases, there was a span of 16 bases. This CDR3 spans 16 amino acids. The germline V gene has CDR1 MNHEY and CDR2 SVGAGI. CDR3 sequence: CASSYRRGSAHSPLHF. The CDR3 DNA follows: TGTGCCAGCAGTTACAGAAGGGGGTCCGCCCATTCACCCCTCCACTTT.

This clonotype has a handful of counts. The chain recombines TRBV10-3 with TRBJ2-7; TRBD1 matches 7 bases. The V segment lost 6 bases and the J segment 3 bases; nucleotides outside the gene matches: 8. There are 14 residues in the CDR3. Per the germline V gene, CDR1 is ENHRY and CDR2 is SYGVKD. CDR3 protein: CAISPGTDYYEQYF. CDR3 in DNA: TGTGCCATCAGCCCCGGGACAGATTACTACGAGCAGTACTTC.

The chain carries TRBV7-8 and TRBJ2-7; weak D call: TRBD2 (5 bases). This CDR3 region has 16 residues. The V end lost 0 bases, the J end lost 0 bases, and 12 bases lay between the germline ends. Germline-derived CDR1 and CDR2 are SGHVS and FQNEAQ. In DNA form, the CDR3 reads TGTGCCAGCAGCTTAGCGTCTAGCATGAGCTCCTACGAGCAGTACTTC. Protein product: CASSLASSMSSYEQYF.

This clonotype has more than one count but fewer than ten. The rearrangement uses TRBV19 and TRBJ2-5; D assignment may be TRBD1 or TRBD2 (5 bases each). In germline, CDR1 is LNHDA, CDR2 SQIVND (reference sequence). Trimming left V 3 bases short and J 5 bases short, with 13 bases between. The length of the CDR3 is 14 residues. The CDR3: CASSISGSEETQYF. The CDR3 nucleotides read TGTGCCAGTAGTATCTCAGGGAGTGAGGAGACCCAGTACTTC.

This clonotype was counted a few times. The chain links TRBV20-1 to TRBJ2-1, with TRBD2 matching over 13 bases. V shed 3 bases and J 9 bases; nucleotides not matched to a gene: 8. Germline V gene lookup returns CDR1 DFQATT and CDR2 SNEGSKA (reference sequence). This CDR3 region has 15 residues. As DNA, the CDR3 is TGCAGTGCTAGGGGGACTAGCGGGATGAAGGTTGAGCAGTTCTTC. This encodes CSARGTSGMKVEQFF.

The gene calls are TRBV28 and TRBJ2-2, with D possibly being TRBD2 (6 bases). V was shortened by 4 bases and J by 6 bases, with 21 bases between the two germline ends. The CDR3 has 17 residues. CDR1 and CDR2 (germline): MDHEN, SYDVKM. As DNA, the CDR3 is TGTGCCAGCAGTTCCCGGCGCGTGGGGGAGCGGGCCGGGGAGCTGTTTTTT. As protein: CASSSRRVGERAGELFF.

This sequence joins TRBV4-3 and TRBJ2-5, with 16 positions matching TRBD2. Trimming cost V 0 bases and J 5 bases; bases outside gene matches: 9. This CDR3 contains 19 residues. Germline V gene sequence: CDR1 LGHNA, CDR2 YSLEER. The CDR3 coding sequence is TGCGCCAGCAGCCAAGAACTTGGGACTAGCGGGAGGGCCAGGGAGACCCAGTACTTC. This encodes CASSQELGTSGRARETQYF.

CDR3 loop: CASSVAPSETQYF. CDR3 bases: TGTGCCAGCAGCGTAGCCCCTTCGGAGACCCAGTACTTC. The V gene is TRBV9, the J gene TRBJ2-5; no definite D call. Deletions cut 0 bases from V and 5 bases from J, with 8 bases between. Germline loops: CDR1 SGDLS, CDR2 YYNGEE. The CDR3 has 13 residues.